The clone carrying this T cell receptor beta chain was observed a few times. Repertoires were generated with immunoSEQ multiplex PCR, while TCRdb's copy carries only in-frame clones and drops some. Seen here are under 200,000 clones, approximately 80% observed once, and the top ten hold more than 9.5%. Trimming stripped 5 bases from V and 7 bases from J, with 18 bases between. The CDR3 has 14 amino acids. Germline-derived CDR1 and CDR2 are SGHTA and FQGNSA. This sample was taken from a study of blood T cell repertoires in COVID-19. The chain carries TRBV7-2 and TRBJ2-7; D possibly corresponds to TRBD1 (6 bases). This receptor was obtained from a man aged 45 to 65 who had recovered from COVID-19. Sequencing used PBMCs or T cells enriched from blood (not recorded which). The CDR3 sequence: CASSKSGQFGEQYF. CDR3 bases: TGTGCCAGCAGCAAGTCGGGACAATTCGGGGAGCAGTACTTC.